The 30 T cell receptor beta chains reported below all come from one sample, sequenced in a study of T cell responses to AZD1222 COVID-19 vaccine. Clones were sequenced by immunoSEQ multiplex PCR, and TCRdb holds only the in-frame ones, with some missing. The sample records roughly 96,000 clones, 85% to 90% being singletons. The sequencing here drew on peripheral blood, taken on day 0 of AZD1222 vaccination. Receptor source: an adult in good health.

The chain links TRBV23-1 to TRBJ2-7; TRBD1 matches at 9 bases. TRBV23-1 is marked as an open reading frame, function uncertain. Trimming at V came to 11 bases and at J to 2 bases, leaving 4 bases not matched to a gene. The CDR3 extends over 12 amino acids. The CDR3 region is CAAGTGTYEQYF. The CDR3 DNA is TGCGCCGCCGGGACAGGGACCTACGAGCAGTACTTC.

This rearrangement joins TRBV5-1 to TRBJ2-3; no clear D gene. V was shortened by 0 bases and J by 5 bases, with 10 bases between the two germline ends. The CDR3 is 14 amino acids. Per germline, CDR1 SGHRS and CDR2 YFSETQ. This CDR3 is CASSLASKVDTQYF. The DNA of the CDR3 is TGCGCCAGCAGCTTGGCCTCTAAGGTAGATACGCAGTATTTT. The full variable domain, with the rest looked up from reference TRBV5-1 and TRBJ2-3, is KAGVTQTPRYLIKTRGQQVTLSCSPISGHRSVSWYQQTPGQGLQFLFEYFSETQRNKGNFPGRFSGRQFSNSRSEMNVSTLELGDSALYLCASSLASKVDTQYFGPGTRLTVL.

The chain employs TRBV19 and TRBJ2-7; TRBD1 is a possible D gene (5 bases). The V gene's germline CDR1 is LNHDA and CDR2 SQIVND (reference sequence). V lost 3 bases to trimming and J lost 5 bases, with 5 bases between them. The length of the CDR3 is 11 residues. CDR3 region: CASSMGHEQYF. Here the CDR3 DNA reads TGTGCCAGTAGTATGGGGCACGAGCAGTACTTC.

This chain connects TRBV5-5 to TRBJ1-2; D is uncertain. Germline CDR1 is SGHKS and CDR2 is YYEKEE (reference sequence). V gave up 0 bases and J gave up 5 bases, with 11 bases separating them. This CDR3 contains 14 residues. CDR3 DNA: TGTGCCAGCAGCTTGGTTCAGGTGGAATATGGCTACACCTTC. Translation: CASSLVQVEYGYTF.

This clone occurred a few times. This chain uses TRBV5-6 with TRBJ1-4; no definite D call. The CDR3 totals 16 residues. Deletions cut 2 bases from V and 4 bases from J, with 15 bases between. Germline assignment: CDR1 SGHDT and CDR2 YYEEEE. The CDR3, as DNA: TGTGCCAGCAGCTTCTTCGGCCTCGGGTTTAATGAAAAACTGTTTTTT. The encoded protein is CASSFFGLGFNEKLFF. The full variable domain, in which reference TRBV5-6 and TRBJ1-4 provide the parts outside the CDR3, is DAGVTQSPTHLIKTRGQQVTLRCSPKSGHDTVSWYQQALGQGPQFIFQYYEEEERQRGNFPDRFSGHQFPNYSSELNVNALLLGDSALYLCASSFFGLGFNEKLFFGSGTQLSVL.

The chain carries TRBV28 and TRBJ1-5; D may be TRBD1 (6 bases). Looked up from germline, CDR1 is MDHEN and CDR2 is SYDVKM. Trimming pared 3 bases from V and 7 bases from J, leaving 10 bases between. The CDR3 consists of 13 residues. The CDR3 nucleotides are TGTGCCAGCAGTTTTAGGGGGAGCCAGCCCCAGCATTTT. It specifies CASSFRGSQPQHF.

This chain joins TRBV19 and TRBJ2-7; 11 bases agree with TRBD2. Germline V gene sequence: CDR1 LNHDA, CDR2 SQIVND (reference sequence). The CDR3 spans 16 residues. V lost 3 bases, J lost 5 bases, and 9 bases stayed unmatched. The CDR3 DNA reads TGTGCCAGTAGTATGACCTCCGCTAGCGGGAGGAACGAGCAGTACTTC. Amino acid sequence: CASSMTSASGRNEQYF.

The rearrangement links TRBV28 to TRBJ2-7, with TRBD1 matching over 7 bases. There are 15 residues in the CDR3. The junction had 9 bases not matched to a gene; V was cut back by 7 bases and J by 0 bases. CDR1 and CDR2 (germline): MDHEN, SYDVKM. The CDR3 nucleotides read TGTGCCAGCACCGACAACAGGGGAAGCTCCTACGAGCAGTACTTC. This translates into CASTDNRGSSYEQYF.

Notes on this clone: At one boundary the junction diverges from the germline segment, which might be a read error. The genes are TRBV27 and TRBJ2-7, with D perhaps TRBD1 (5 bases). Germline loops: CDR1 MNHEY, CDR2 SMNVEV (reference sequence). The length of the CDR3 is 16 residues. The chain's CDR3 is CASSPLGPQGPYGQYF. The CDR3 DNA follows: TGTGCCAGCAGCCCACTGGGGCCCCAGGGTCCCTACGGGCAGTACTTC.

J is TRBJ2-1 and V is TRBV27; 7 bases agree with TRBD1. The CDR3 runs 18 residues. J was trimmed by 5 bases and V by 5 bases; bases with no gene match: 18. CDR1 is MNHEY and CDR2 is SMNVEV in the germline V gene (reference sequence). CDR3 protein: CASSPLSRPGQRNNEQFF. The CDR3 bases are TGTGCCAGCAGTCCCCTATCCCGCCCGGGACAGAGAAACAATGAGCAGTTCTTC.

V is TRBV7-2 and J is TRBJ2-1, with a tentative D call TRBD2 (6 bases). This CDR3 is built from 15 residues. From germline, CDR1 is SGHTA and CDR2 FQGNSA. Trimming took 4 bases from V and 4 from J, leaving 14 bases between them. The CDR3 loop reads CASSSSTGTYNEQFF. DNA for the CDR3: TGTGCCAGCAGCTCCTCAACCGGGACTTACAATGAGCAGTTCTTC. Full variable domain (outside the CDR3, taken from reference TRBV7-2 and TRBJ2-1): GAGVSQSPSNKVTEKGKDVELRCDPISGHTALYWYRQSLGQGLEFLIYFQGNSAPDKSGLPSDRFSAERTGGSVSTLTIQRTQQEDSAVYLCASSSSTGTYNEQFFGPGTRLTVL.

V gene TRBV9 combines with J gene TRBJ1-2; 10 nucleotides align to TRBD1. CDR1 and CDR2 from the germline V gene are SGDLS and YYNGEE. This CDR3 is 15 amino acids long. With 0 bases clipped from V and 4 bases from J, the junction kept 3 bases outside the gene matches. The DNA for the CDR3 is TGTGCCAGCAGCGTAGCTGGGACAGGGGCCTATGGCTACACCTTC. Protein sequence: CASSVAGTGAYGYTF.

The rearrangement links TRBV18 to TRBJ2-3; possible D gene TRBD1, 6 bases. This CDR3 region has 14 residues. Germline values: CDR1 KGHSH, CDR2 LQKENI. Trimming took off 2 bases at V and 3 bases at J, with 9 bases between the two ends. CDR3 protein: CASSPNQGTDTQYF. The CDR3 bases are TGTGCCAGCTCACCAAACCAGGGGACAGATACGCAGTATTTT.

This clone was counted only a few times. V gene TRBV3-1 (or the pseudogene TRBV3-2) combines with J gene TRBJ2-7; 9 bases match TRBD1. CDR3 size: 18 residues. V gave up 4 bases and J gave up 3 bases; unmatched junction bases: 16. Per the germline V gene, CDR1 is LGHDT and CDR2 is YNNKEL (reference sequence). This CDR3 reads CASSPTPPRTGARYEQYF. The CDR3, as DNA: TGTGCCAGCAGCCCCACCCCACCGAGGACAGGGGCCCGCTACGAGCAGTACTTC.

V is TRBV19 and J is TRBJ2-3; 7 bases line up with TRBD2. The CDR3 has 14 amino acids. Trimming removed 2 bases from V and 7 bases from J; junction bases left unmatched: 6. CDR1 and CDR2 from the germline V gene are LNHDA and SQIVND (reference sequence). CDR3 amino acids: CASSIRAGLNTQYF. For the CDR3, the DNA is TGTGCCAGTAGTATACGAGCGGGACTAAATACGCAGTATTTT.

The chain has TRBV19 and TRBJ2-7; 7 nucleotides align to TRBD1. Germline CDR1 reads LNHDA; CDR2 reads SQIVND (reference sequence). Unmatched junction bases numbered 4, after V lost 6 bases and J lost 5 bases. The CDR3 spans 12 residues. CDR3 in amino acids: CASSLTGNEQYF. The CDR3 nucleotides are TGTGCCAGTAGCCTGACAGGGAACGAGCAGTACTTC.

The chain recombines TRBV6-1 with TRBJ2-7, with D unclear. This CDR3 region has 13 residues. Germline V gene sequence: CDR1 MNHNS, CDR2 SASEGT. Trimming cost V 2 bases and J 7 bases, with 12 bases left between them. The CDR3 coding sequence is TGTGCCAGCAGTGAAACCCCCGCCTTGGAGCAGTACTTC. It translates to CASSETPALEQYF.

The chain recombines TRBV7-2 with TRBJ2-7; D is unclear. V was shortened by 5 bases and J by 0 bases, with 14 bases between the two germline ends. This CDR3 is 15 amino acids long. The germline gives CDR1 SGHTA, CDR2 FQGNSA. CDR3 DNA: TGTGCCAGCAGCCGCTCTTCGGTTAGCTCCTACGAGCAGTACTTC. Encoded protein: CASSRSSVSSYEQYF.

This CDR3 is CASSPGQFSYEQYF. The DNA of the CDR3 is TGTGCCAGCAGCCCGGGACAGTTCTCCTACGAGCAGTACTTC. The chain joins TRBV5-5 to TRBJ2-7; TRBD1 matches at 7 bases. The CDR3 has 14 amino acids. The V gene end was trimmed by 4 bases and the J gene end by 0 bases; junction bases not matched to a gene: 4. Germline V gives CDR1 SGHKS, CDR2 YYEKEE (reference sequence).

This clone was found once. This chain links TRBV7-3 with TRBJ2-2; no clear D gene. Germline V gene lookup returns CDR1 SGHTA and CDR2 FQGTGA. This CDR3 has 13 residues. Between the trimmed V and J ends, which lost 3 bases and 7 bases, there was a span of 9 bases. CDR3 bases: TGTGCCAGCAGCTTCCCCGGGCGCGGGGAGCTGTTTTTT. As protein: CASSFPGRGELFF.

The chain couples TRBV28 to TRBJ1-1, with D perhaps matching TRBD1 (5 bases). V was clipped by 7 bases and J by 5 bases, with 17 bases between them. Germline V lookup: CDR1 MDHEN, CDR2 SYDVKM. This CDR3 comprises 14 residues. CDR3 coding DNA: TGTGCCAGCAATTCCTGGGGCGAGGTGACTGAAGCTTTCTTT. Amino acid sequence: CASNSWGEVTEAFF.

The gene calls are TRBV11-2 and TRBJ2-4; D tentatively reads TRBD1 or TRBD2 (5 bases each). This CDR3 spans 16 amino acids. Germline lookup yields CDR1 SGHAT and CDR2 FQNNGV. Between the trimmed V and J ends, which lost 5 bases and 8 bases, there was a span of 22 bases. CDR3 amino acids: CASSPGAREGWDIQYF. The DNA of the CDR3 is TGTGCCAGCAGCCCAGGCGCGCGAGAGGGGTGGGACATTCAGTACTTC.

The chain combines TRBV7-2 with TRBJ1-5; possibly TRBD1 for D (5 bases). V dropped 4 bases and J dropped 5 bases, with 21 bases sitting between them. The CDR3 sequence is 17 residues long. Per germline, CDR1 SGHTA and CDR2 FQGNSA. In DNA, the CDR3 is TGTGCCAGCAGCTCACCCGGAGCCTCGGGACCGGATCAGCCCCAGCATTTT. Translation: CASSSPGASGPDQPQHF.

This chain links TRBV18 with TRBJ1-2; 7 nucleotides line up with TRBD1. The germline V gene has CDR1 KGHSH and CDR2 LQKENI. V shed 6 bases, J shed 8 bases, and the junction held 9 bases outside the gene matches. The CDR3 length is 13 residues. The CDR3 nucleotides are TGTGCCAGCTCTCCCGTACAGGGGCAGGGCTACACCTTC. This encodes CASSPVQGQGYTF.

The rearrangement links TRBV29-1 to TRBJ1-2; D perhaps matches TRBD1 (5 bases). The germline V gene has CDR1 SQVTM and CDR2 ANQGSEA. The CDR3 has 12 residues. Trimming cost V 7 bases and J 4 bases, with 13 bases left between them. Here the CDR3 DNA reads TGCAGCGGGGCAGGGTTTCCCTATGGCTACACCTTC. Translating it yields CSGAGFPYGYTF.

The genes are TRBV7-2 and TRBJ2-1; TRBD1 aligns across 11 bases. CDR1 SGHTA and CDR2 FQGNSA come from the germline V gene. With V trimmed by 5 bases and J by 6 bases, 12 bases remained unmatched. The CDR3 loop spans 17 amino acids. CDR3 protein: CASSQSTGTGGANEQFF. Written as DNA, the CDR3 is TGTGCCAGCAGCCAATCAACCGGGACAGGGGGGGCCAATGAGCAGTTCTTC.

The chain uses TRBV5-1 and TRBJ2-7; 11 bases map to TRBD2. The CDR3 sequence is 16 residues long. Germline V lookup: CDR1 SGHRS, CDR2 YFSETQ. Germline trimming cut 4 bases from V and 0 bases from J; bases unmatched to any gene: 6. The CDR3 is CASSRLAGGSSYEQYF. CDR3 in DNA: TGCGCCAGCAGCCGGCTAGCGGGAGGCTCCTCCTACGAGCAGTACTTC.

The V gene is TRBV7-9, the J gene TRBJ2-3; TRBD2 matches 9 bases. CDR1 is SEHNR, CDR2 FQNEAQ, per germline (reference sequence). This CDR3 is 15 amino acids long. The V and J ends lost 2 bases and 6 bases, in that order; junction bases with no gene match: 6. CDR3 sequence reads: CASSLSGTSSDTQYF. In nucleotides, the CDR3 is TGTGCCAGCAGCTTATCCGGGACTAGCAGCGATACGCAGTATTTT.

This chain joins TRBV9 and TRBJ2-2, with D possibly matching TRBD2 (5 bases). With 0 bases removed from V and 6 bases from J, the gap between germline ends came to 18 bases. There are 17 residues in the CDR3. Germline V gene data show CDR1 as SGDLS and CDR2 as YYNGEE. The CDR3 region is CASSVDPRRASPGELFF. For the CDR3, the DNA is TGTGCCAGCAGCGTAGACCCCAGGCGGGCTTCACCCGGGGAGCTGTTTTTT.

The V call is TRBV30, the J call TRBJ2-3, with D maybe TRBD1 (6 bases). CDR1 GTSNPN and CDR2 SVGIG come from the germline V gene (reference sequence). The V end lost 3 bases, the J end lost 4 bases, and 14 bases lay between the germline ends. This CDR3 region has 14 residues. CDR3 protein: CAWSSGTFADTQYF. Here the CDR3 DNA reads TGTGCCTGGAGCTCCGGGACATTCGCAGATACGCAGTATTTT.